This entry is about one T cell receptor beta chain. During its preparation, the TCRbeta library received unique molecular identifiers. A single record per CDR3 protein comes from TCRdb applying MiXCR to the PCR reads. The sample includes 250,000 to 300,000 distinct CDR3 sequences, about a tenth seen only once; the top ten take approximately 7%. The data were obtained in a study of T-cell reconstitution after alpha-beta-depleted transplantation in children. The sequence was collected from a boy in the first two years of life with acute myeloid leukemia, due to receive a stem cell transplant. This specimen was PBMCs, taken before TCRalphabeta/CD19-depleted stem cell transplant.

The CDR3 sequence is CASSPLLQRGYQETQYF. CDR3 bases: TGTGCCAGCAGTCCCCTACTTCAGCGGGGGTACCAAGAGACCCAGTACTTC. The chain employs TRBV27 and TRBJ2-5, with 8 bases aligning to TRBD2. This CDR3 contains 17 residues. The V segment lost 5 bases and the J segment 0 bases; nucleotides outside the gene matches: 11. Germline-derived CDR1 and CDR2 are MNHEY and SMNVEV (reference sequence).